Reported below is one TCR beta chain. This sample stems from a study of T cell repertoires in urothelial bladder cancer. For the study at large: Resected lesion stages: three cT0, three cTa, three cT1, three cT2+.

This CDR3 contains 16 residues. The J segment lost 4 bases and the V segment lost 1 base, leaving 5 bases of the junction unmatched. Per the germline V gene, CDR1 is SGHTA and CDR2 is FQGNSA. Assay: immunoSEQ multiplex PCR; the TCRdb copy retains only in-frame clones and omits some. The sample has about 13,000 clones, 60% to 70% seen once; the top ten hold about 8.9%. V and J are TRBV7-2 and TRBJ2-1; 9 bases are shared with TRBD2. The material sequenced was tumor-infiltrating cells from bladder cancer. The receptor was isolated from a human donor with urothelial carcinoma. In DNA form, the CDR3 reads TGTGCCAGCAGCTTAGGGACTAGCGATAGATACAATGAGCAGTTCTTC. It is translated as CASSLGTSDRYNEQFF.